This T cell receptor (beta chain) was recovered during a study of shared clonotypes between healthy human individuals. Study as a whole: Researchers drew samples from two women and three men aged 18 to 49. Findings of the study overall: Clonotypes which were not shared had lower generation probabilities than clonotypes that all four donors shared. Shared across a few donors were around 5% of the naive CD4 clonotypes.

Per the germline V gene, CDR1 is SGHTA and CDR2 is FQGNSA. The V gene lost 5 bases and the J gene lost 6 bases, with 14 bases spanning the gap. The CDR3 is 13 residues long. Using immunoSEQ multiplex PCR, the repertoire was profiled, and TCRdb retains in-frame clones only, with some absent. The repertoire holds around 2,000,000 clones, with approximately 95% as singletons. In regard to this clone: Its antigen is unidentified.

The chain carries TRBV7-2 and TRBJ2-7, with a possible D match to TRBD1 (6 bases). The specimen sequenced was naive CD4+ T cells sorted from blood. The subset here: CD45RA+ positively selected. The sequence derives from a man younger than 35 in good health. In DNA, the CDR3 is TGTGCCAGCAGCCAGAACAGGGTCTCCGAGCAGTACTTC. As protein: CASSQNRVSEQYF.